The 4 T cell receptor beta chains below all came from one sample that was sequenced in a study of OX40 agonist ivuxolimab in advanced cancers. The data were produced by immunoSEQ multiplex PCR, yet TCRdb's version contains in-frame clones alone and is incomplete. The sample contains 65,000 to 90,000 clones, roughly 85% of which appear only once. This sample comprised CD4+ or CD8+ T cells sorted from blood, obtained in a trial of the OX40 agonist ivuxolimab. These receptors originate from an adult with an advanced solid tumor such as melanoma, head and neck, liver or kidney cancer.

This chain joins TRBV2 and TRBJ1-2, with D perhaps matching TRBD1 (5 bases). The CDR3 loop spans 16 amino acids. V lost 3 bases and J lost 1, with 15 bases in between. CDR1 and CDR2 from the germline V gene are SNHLY and FYNNEI. CDR3 in amino acids: CASSEDPAGSNYGYTF. CDR3 nucleotide sequence: TGTGCCAGCAGTGAGGATCCGGCAGGGAGTAACTATGGCTACACCTTC.

The chain combines TRBV25-1 with TRBJ1-2; no clear D gene. Germline loops: CDR1 MGHDK, CDR2 SYGVNS. The CDR3 covers 12 residues. The germline V and J ends were trimmed by 10 bases and 3 bases, with 12 bases remaining between them. This chain's CDR3 is CATIGFDYGYTF. CDR3 nucleotide sequence: TGTGCCACCATAGGATTTGACTATGGCTACACCTTC.

V is TRBV11-2 and J is TRBJ2-3; no definite D call. Germline V lookup: CDR1 SGHAT, CDR2 FQNNGV. The V end lost 0 bases, the J end lost 10 bases, and 11 bases lay between the germline ends. This CDR3 contains 13 residues. The CDR3: CASSLDRTAAQYF. The CDR3 coding sequence is TGTGCCAGCAGCTTAGATCGGACGGCTGCGCAGTATTTT.

This chain connects TRBV4-1 to TRBJ1-6; possibly TRBD1 for D (6 bases). The ends were cut back, 0 bases at V and 9 bases at J, with 18 bases in the middle. There are 17 residues in the CDR3. In germline, CDR1 is MGHRA, CDR2 YSYEKL. The CDR3 DNA reads as TGCGCCAGCAGCCAAGATCCGAACAGGGAGGGTGGTTCACCCCTCCACTTT. This codes for CASSQDPNREGGSPLHF.